This TCR beta chain was captured by sequencing in a study of response to subunit inactivated influenza vaccine. Study-level results: Authors suggested each seasonal influenza vaccination recruits few new T cells.

This clonotype was seen a few times. The antigen is unknown. TCRdb itself ran the RT-PCR reads through MiXCR, one entry per CDR3 protein. The sample shows around 580,000 distinct CDR3 sequences, 12% of them seen only once. The CDR3 spans 15 residues. V lost 5 bases and J lost 9, with 20 bases in between. This TCR came from a man over 45 who received an inactivated influenza vaccine. The chain employs TRBV12-3 or TRBV12-4 and TRBJ1-5; D is undetermined. Specimen: PBMCs from blood, collected on the day of vaccination. The CDR3 sequence: CASSPGRSSVGPQHF. In nucleotides, the CDR3 is TGTGCCAGCAGTCCTGGGCGCTCGTCCGTTGGGCCCCAGCATTTT.